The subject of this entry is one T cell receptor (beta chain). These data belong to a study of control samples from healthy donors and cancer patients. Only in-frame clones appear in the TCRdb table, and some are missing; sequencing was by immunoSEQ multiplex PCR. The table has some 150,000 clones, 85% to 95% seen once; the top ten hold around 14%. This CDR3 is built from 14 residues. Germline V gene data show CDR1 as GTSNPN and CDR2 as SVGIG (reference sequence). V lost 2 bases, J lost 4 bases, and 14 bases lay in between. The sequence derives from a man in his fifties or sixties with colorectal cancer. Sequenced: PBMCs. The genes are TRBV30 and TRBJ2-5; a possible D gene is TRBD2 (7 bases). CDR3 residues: CAWSSKGGAETQYF. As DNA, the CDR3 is TGTGCCTGGAGTAGTAAGGGGGGGGCAGAGACCCAGTACTTC.